The entry that follows covers one T cell receptor beta chain sequence. Repertoires were generated with immunoSEQ multiplex PCR, while TCRdb's copy carries only in-frame clones and drops some. This table holds approximately 980,000 clones, 70% to 85% found once. Germline values: CDR1 ENHRY, CDR2 SYGVKD. The CDR3 runs to 16 residues. V dropped 7 bases and J dropped 3 bases, with 22 bases sitting between them. The data originate from a study of shared clonotypes between healthy human individuals. Looking at the study overall: Per donor, three plates held CD4 naive cells, three held CD4 memory, two held CD8 naive and one held CD8 memory.

The receptor was isolated from a man younger than 35 in good health. The sample consisted of memory CD4+ T cells sorted from blood. Subset specified: CD45RA-negative fraction. V gene TRBV10-3 combines with J gene TRBJ2-7, with a possible D match to TRBD1 (6 bases). The CDR3 protein is CAINSGNGRGRYEQYF. CDR3 sequence (DNA): TGTGCCATCAACTCGGGAAACGGCAGGGGTCGCTACGAGCAGTACTTC.